Here is one T cell receptor beta chain with its context. Its cognate antigen is unknown. Germline CDR1 SGHDT, CDR2 YYEEEE. V lost 1 base, J lost 4 bases, and 11 bases lay in between. The CDR3 is 14 residues long. This sample is part of a study of cytotoxic CD8 clonotypes in ibrutinib-treated CLL. Notes on the study in general: Whereas clonality rose at ibrutinib response, it declined toward baseline at progression. The study found baseline clonality above age-matched healthy donors, tracking circulating CD8+ T-cell counts.

Produced via immunoSEQ multiplex PCR; TCRdb's table is partial and in-frame only. The repertoire has about 68,000 clones, roughly 72% of them found once; the top ten carry 5.7%. The sequenced sample was PBMCs, obtained after 12 months of ibrutinib treatment. V is TRBV5-6 and J is TRBJ1-1; no clear D gene. This receptor was identified in a human donor with chronic lymphocytic leukemia. CDR3 coding DNA: TGTGCCAGCAGCTTGTGGCGACGGACCACTGAAGCTTTCTTT. Translation: CASSLWRRTTEAFF. The full variable domain, in which reference TRBV5-6 and TRBJ1-1 provide the parts outside the CDR3, is DAGVTQSPTHLIKTRGQQVTLRCSPKSGHDTVSWYQQALGQGPQFIFQYYEEEERQRGNFPDRFSGHQFPNYSSELNVNALLLGDSALYLCASSLWRRTTEAFFGQGTRLTVV.